This T cell receptor (beta chain) was recovered during a study of blood T cell repertoires in COVID-19. Study-level background: From T cells, B-cell-depleted T cells, or PBMCs came the material, which was cDNA or gDNA.

The CDR3 contains 15 residues. V was clipped by 3 bases and J by 4 bases; unmatched bases: 5. Germline V gives CDR1 LNHDA, CDR2 SQIVND (reference sequence). Cohort 3 recovery required two negative PCRs, clearance, or symptom resolution. The method was immunoSEQ multiplex PCR; TCRdb's version includes in-frame clones alone and lacks a portion of them. The profile shows around 330,000 clones, roughly 87% of them singletons. The rearrangement joins TRBV19 to TRBJ1-1; 10 bases agree with TRBD1. The receptor was isolated from a woman aged 18 to 35 who had recovered from COVID-19. Sequencing was done on a sample of PBMCs or T cells enriched from blood (not recorded which). DNA of the CDR3: TGTGCCAGTAGTATGAGGACAGGGGGGATCACTGAAGCTTTCTTT. Protein: CASSMRTGGITEAFF.